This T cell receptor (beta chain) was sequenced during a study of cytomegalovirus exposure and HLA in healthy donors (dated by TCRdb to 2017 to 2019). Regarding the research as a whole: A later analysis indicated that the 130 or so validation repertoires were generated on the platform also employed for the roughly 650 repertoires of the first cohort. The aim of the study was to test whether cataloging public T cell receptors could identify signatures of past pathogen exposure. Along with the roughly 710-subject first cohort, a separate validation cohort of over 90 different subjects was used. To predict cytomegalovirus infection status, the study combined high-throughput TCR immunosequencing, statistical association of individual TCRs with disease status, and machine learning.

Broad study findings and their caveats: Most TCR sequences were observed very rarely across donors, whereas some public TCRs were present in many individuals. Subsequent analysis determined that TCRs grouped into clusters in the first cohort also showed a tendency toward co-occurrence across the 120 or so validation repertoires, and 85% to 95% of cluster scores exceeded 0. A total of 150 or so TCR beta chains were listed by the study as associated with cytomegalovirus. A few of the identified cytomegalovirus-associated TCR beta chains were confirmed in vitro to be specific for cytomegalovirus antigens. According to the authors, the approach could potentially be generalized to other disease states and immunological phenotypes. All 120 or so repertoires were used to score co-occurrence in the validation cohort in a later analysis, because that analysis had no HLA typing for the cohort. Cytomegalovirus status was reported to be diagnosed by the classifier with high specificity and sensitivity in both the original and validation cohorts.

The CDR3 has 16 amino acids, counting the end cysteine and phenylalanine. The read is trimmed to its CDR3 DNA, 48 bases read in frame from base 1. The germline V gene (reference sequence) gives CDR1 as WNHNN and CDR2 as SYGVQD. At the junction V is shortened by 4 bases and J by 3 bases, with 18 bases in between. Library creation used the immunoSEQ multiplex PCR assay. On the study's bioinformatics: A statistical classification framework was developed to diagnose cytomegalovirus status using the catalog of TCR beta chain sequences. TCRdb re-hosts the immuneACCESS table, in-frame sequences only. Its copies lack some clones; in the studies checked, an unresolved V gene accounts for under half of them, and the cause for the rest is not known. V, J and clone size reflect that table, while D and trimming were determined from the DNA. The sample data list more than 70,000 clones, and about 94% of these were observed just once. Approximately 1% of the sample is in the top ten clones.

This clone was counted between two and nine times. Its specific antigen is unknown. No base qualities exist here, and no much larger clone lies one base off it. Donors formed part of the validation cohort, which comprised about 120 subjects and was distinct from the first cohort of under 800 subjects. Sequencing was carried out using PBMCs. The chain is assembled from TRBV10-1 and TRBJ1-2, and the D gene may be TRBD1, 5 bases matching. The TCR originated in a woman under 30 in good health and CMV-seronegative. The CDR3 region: CASSGPLRQWDYGYTF. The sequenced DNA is TGCGCCAGCAGTGGCCCCTTACGACAGTGGGACTATGGCTACACCTTC.